The clone carrying this TCR beta chain turned up a few times. Its antigen is undetermined. One end of the junction does not line up with germline, which may come from a read error. These data are taken from a study of tumor and adjacent non-tumor tissue in lung cancer. Study results and limitations: Tumor tissue had significantly higher TCR diversity than normal lung.

The CDR3 covers 15 residues. The germline CDR1 and CDR2 sequences are MGHRA and YSYEKL. RNA was extracted from bulk tissue without any cell sorting. TCRbeta libraries were built with three rounds of nested PCR, modified from ARM-PCR. TCRdb used MiXCR to reprocess the multiplex PCR reads, holding one entry per CDR3 protein. Of 70,000 to 90,000 distinct CDR3 sequences in the sample, under 80% were seen once. The chain employs TRBV4-1 and TRBJ1-4; D is unresolved. The sample was lung tumor tissue. This sequence originates from a woman between 45 and 65 years old with non-small cell lung cancer. Here the CDR3 DNA reads TGTGCCAACACGGGGAGCTACCCAACTAATGAAAAACTGTTTTTT. Residues: CANTGSYPTNEKLFF.